The clone carrying this TCR beta chain appeared a few times. The target antigen is unknown. After removal of 5 bases from V and 3 bases from J, the junction contained 4 bases not matched to a gene. Germline V gives CDR1 SGHAT, CDR2 FQNNGV. The CDR3 spans 14 residues. The source of the sample is a study of blood T cells in healthy people across ages. Primed by a sample-barcoded 5' primer and a J-beta primer mix, a second PCR proceeded for about 7 to 11 cycles. In TCRdb, the 5' RACE reads were re-called with MiXCR into one record per CDR3 protein. The repertoire has about 1 million distinct CDR3 sequences, around 25% of them found once; the top ten carry around 0.7%. Findings and limits, study-wide: Nothing was known about donor CMV status, and this possibly confounded expanded clonotype changes. Diversity figures based on one million T cells were deemed too low.

These same records also appear under a second study, on T cells of mothers and their children.

The material sequenced was blood. V gene TRBV11-2 combines with J gene TRBJ2-5; 9 bases map to TRBD2. The sequence came from a girl under 10 years old in good health. The CDR3 is CASSATSGKETQYF. The CDR3 DNA is TGTGCCAGCAGCGCGACTAGCGGAAAAGAGACCCAGTACTTC.